The following is a T cell receptor beta chain sequence with its context. Its antigen is currently unknown. The J segment lost 2 bases and the V segment lost 0 bases, leaving 5 bases of the junction unmatched. CDR1 and CDR2 (germline): SGHNT, YYREEE (reference sequence). The CDR3 contains 16 residues. TCRdb's copy holds only in-frame clones and misses some; the assay was immunoSEQ multiplex PCR. The sample comprises a few hundred thousand clones, around 86% of which are singletons, and roughly 0.8% rests with the top ten. This record comes from a study of cytomegalovirus exposure and HLA in healthy donors. About the study: The roughly 670 first-cohort repertoires and the 120 or so validation repertoires shared the same platform, a later analysis reported.

Notes on the study in general: According to reports, the classifier identified cytomegalovirus status with high specificity and sensitivity.

These donors were members of the approximately 120-subject validation cohort, a group separate from the roughly 670-subject first cohort. The sequencing sample was made of PBMCs. This chain connects TRBV5-4 to TRBJ2-5; 9 bases align to TRBD2. The receptor's source is a woman aged 18-29 years in good health and CMV-seronegative. Written as DNA, the CDR3 is TGTGCCAGCAGCTTGGCCTTGACTAGCGGTCAAGAGACCCAGTACTTC. Residues: CASSLALTSGQETQYF.